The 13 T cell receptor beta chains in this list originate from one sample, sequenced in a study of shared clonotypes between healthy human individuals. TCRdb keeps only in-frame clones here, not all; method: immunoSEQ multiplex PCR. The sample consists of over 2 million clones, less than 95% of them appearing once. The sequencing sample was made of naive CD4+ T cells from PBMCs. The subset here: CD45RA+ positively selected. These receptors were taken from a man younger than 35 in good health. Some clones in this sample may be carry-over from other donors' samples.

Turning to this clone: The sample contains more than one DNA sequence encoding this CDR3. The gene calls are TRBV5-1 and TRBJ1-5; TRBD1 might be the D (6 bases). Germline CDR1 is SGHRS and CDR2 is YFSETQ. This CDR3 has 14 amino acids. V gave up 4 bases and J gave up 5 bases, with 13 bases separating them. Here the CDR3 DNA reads TGCGCCAGCAGCCCGGGAGGGGGGGATCAGCCCCAGCATTTT. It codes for CASSPGGGDQPQHF.

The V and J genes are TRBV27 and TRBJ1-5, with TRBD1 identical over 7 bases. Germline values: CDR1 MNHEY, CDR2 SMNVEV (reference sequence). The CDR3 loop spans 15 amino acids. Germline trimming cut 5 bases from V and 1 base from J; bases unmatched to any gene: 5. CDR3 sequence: CASSPTGQSNQPQHF. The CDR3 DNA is TGTGCCAGCAGTCCCACGGGACAGAGCAATCAGCCCCAGCATTTT.

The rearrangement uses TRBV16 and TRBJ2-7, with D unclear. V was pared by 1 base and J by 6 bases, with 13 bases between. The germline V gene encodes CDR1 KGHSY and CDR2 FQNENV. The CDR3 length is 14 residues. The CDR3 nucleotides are TGTGCCAGCAGCCAATTCATCGAGCTTTCCGAGCAGTACTTC. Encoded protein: CASSQFIELSEQYF.

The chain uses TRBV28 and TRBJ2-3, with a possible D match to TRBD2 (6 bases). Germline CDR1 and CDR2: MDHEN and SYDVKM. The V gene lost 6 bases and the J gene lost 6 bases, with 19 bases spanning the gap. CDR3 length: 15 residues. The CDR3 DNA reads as TGTGCCAGCAGCCCGGCGCGACCTGGGAGGGATACGCAGTATTTT. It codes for CASSPARPGRDTQYF.

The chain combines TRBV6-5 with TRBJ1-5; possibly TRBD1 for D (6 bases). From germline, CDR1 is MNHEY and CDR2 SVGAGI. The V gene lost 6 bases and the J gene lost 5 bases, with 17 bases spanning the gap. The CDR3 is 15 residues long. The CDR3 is CASRVAGGRDQPQHF. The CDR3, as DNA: TGTGCCAGCAGGGTGGCCGGGGGGCGAGATCAGCCCCAGCATTTT.

This CDR3 is CAISAGSNEQFF. The CDR3 bases are TGTGCCATCAGTGCGGGCAGCAATGAGCAGTTCTTC. The gene calls are TRBV10-3 and TRBJ2-1; D unclear. Looked up from germline, CDR1 is ENHRY and CDR2 is SYGVKD. The CDR3 is 12 residues long. The V gene lost 4 bases and the J gene lost 6 bases, with 7 bases spanning the gap.

CDR3 nucleotide sequence: TGTGCCAGCAGGATCAGGCCGGGAGGGACCGGGGAGCTGTTTTTT. Translated, it gives CASRIRPGGTGELFF. J is TRBJ2-2 and V is TRBV5-6; 8 bases are shared with TRBD2. Germline loops: CDR1 SGHDT, CDR2 YYEEEE. This CDR3 is 15 amino acids long. With V trimmed by 5 bases and J by 5 bases, 8 bases remained unmatched.

CDR3 loop: CASSRISGRSHEQYF. The CDR3 DNA follows: TGTGCCAGCAGTCGAATTAGCGGGAGGTCCCACGAGCAGTACTTC. J is TRBJ2-7 and V is TRBV28; TRBD2 matches 10 bases. J gave up 5 bases and V 5 bases, and 9 bases lay outside the gene matches. CDR3 length: 15 residues. Germline V gives CDR1 MDHEN, CDR2 SYDVKM. Full variable domain (remainder filled in from reference TRBV28 and TRBJ2-7): DVKVTQSSRYLVKRTGEKVFLECVQDMDHENMFWYRQDPGLGLRLIYFSYDVKMKEKGDIPEGYSVSREKKERFSLILESASTNQTSMYLCASSRISGRSHEQYFGPGTRLTVT.

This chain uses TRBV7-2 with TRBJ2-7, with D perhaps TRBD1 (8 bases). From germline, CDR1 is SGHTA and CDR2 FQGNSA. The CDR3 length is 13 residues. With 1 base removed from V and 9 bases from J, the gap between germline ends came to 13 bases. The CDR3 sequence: CASSLGTGRGQYF. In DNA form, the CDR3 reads TGTGCCAGCAGCTTAGGGACAGGGAGGGGGCAGTACTTC.

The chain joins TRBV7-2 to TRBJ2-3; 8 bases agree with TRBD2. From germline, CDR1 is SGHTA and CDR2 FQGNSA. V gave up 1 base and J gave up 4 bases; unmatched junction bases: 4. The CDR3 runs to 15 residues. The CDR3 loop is CASSLGGRMSDTQYF. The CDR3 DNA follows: TGTGCCAGCAGCTTAGGCGGGAGGATGTCAGATACGCAGTATTTT.

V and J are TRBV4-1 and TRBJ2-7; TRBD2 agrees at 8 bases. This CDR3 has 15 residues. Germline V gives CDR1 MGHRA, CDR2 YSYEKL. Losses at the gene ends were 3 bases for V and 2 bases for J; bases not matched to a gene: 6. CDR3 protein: CASSHLAGWTYEQYF. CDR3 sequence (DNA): TGCGCCAGCAGCCACTTAGCGGGGTGGACCTACGAGCAGTACTTC.

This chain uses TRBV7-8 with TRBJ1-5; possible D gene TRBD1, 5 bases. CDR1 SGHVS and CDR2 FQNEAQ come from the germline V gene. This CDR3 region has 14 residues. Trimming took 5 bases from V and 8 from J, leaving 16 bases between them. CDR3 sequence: CASSTRLGLEPQHF. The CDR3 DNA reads TGTGCCAGCAGCACCCGACTGGGACTGGAGCCCCAGCATTTT.

CDR3 nucleotides: TGTGCCAGCAGCTTGGAGGATGAGCAGGAGCAGTTCTTC. As protein: CASSLEDEQEQFF. The chain combines TRBV7-7 with TRBJ2-1; TRBD2 is a possible D gene (5 bases). CDR3 size: 13 residues. The germline CDR1 and CDR2 sequences are SSHAT and FNYEAQ (reference sequence). V lost 3 bases, J lost 10 bases, and 13 bases lay in between.